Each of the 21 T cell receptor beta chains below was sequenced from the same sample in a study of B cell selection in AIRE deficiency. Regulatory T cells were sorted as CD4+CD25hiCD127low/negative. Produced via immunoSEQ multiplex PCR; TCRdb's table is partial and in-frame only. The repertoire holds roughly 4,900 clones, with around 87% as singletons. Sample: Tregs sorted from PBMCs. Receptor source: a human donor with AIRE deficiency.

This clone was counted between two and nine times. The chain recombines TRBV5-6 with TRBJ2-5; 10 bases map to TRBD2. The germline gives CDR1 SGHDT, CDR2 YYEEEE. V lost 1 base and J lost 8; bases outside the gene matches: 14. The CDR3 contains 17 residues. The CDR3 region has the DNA TGTGCCAGCAGCTTGATGTCTAGCGGGGGTATCCCGGGAACCCAGTACTTC. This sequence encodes CASSLMSSGGIPGTQYF.

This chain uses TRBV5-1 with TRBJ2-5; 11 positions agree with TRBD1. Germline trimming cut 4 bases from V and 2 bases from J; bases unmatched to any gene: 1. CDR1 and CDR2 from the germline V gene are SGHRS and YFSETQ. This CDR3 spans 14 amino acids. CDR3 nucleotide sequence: TGCGCCAGCAGCCGGGACAGGGGGCAAGAGACCCAGTACTTC. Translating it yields CASSRDRGQETQYF.

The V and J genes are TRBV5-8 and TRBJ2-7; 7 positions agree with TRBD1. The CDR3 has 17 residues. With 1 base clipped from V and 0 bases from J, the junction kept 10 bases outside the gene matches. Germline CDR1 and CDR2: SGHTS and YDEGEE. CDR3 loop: CASSLKGRWDSSYEQYF. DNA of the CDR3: TGTGCCAGCAGCTTGAAGGGCAGGTGGGACAGCTCCTACGAGCAGTACTTC.

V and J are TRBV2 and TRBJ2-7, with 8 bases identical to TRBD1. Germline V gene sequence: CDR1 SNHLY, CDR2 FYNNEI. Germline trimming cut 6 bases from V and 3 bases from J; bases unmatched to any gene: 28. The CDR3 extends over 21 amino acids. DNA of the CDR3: TGTGCCAGCAGGGCCCTAAGGGGACCCGACAGGGGCCCTCAGAGCTACTACGAGCAGTACTTC. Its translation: CASRALRGPDRGPQSYYEQYF.

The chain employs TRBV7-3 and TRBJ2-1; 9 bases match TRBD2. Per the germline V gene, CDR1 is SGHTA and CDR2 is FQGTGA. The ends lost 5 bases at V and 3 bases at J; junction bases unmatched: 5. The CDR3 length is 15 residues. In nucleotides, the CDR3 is TGTGCCAGCAGCCCAGGACTAGCGCACTACAATGAGCAGTTCTTC. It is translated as CASSPGLAHYNEQFF.

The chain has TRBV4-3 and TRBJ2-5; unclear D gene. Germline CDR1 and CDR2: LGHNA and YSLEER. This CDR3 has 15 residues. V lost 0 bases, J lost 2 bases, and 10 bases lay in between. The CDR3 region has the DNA TGCGCCAGCAGCCAAGATAGGAACAGACAAGAGACCCAGTACTTC. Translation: CASSQDRNRQETQYF.

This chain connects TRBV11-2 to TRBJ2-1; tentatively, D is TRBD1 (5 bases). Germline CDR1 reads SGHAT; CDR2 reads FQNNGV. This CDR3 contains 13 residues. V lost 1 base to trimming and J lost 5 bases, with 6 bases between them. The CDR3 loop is CASSLGQNNEQFF. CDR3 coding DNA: TGTGCCAGCAGCTTAGGACAGAACAATGAGCAGTTCTTC.

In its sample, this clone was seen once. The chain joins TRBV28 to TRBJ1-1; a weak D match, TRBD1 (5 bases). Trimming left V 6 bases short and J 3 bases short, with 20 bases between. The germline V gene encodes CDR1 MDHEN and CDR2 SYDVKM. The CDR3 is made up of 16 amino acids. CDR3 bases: TGTGCCAGCAGACTTCAGGGAATTCTTATGGACACTGAAGCTTTCTTT. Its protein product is CASRLQGILMDTEAFF.

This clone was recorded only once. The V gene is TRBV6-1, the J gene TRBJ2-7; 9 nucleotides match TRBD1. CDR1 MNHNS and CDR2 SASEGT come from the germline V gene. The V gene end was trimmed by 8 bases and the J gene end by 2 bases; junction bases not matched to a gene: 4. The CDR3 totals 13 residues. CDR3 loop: CASAGQGTYEQYF. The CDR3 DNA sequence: TGTGCCAGCGCGGGACAGGGCACCTACGAGCAGTACTTC.

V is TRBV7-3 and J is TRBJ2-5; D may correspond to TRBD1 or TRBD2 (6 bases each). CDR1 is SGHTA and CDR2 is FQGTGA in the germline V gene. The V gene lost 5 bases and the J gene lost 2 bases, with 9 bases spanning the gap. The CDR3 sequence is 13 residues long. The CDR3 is CASSRGGQETQYF. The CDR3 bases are TGTGCCAGCAGCCGAGGGGGGCAAGAGACCCAGTACTTC.

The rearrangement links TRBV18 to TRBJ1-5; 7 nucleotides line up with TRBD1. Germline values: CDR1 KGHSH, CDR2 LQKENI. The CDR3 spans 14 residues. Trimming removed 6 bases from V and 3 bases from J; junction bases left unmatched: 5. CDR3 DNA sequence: TGTGCCAGCTCCCCGGGACAGCTCAATCAGCCCCAGCATTTT. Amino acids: CASSPGQLNQPQHF. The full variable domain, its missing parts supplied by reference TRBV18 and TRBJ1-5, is NAGVMQNPRHLVRRRGQEARLRCSPMKGHSHVYWYRQLPEEGLKFMVYLQKENIIDESGMPKERFSAEFPKEGPSILRIQQVVRGDSAAYFCASSPGQLNQPQHFGDGTRLSIL.

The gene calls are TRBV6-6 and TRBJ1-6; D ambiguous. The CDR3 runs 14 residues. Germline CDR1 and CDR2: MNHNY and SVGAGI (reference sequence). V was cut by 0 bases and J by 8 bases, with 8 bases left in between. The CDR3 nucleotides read TGTGCCAGCAGTTACTCTTTAAAGTATTCACCCCTCCACTTT. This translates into CASSYSLKYSPLHF.

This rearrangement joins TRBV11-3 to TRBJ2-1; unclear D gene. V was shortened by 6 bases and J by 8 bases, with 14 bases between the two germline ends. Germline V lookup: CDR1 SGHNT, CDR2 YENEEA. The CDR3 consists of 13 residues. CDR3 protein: CASRPNVWDEQFF. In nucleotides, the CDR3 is TGTGCCAGCAGACCAAACGTCTGGGATGAGCAGTTCTTC.

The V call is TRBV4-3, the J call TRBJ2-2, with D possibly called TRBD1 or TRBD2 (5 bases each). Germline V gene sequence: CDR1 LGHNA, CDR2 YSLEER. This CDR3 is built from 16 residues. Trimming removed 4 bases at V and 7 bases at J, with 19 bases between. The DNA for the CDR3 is TGCGCCAGCAGCCGAACCCTCGGGACGGAGGACGGGGAGCTGTTTTTT. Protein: CASSRTLGTEDGELFF.

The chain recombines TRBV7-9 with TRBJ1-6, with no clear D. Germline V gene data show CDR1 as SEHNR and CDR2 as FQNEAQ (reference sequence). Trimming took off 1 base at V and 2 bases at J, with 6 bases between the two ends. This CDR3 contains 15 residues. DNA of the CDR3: TGTGCCAGCAGCTTAGGCCGGGCCTATAATTCACCCCTCCACTTT. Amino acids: CASSLGRAYNSPLHF.

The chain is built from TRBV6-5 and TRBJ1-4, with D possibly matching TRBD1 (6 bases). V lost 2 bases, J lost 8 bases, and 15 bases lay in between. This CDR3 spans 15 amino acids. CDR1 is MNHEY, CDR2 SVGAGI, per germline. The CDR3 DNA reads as TGTGCCAGCAGTTACGTTTTTGGGGGCGGGGAAAAACTGTTTTTT. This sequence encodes CASSYVFGGGEKLFF.

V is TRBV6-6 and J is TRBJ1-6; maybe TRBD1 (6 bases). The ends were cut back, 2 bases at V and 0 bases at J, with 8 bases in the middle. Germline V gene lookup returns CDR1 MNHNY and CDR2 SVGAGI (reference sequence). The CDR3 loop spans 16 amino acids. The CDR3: CASSYVGGSYNSPLHF. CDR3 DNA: TGTGCCAGCAGTTACGTAGGGGGCTCCTATAATTCACCCCTCCACTTT.

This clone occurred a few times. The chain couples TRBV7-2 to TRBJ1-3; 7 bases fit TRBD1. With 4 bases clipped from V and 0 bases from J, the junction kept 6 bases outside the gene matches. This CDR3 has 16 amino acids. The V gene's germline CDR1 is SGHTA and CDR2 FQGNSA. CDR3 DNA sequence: TGTGCCAGCAGCTCACAGGGGCCTAGCTCTGGAAACACCATATATTTT. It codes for CASSSQGPSSGNTIYF. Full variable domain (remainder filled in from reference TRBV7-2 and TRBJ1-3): GAGVSQSPSNKVTEKGKDVELRCDPISGHTALYWYRQSLGQGLEFLIYFQGNSAPDKSGLPSDRFSAERTGGSVSTLTIQRTQQEDSAVYLCASSSQGPSSGNTIYFGEGSWLTVV.

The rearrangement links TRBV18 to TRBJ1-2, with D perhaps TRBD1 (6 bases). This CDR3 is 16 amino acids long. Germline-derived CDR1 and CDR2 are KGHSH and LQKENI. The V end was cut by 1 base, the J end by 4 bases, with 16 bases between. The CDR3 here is CASSPQGGQLVYGYTF. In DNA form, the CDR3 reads TGTGCCAGCTCACCACAGGGCGGACAGCTCGTCTATGGCTACACCTTC.

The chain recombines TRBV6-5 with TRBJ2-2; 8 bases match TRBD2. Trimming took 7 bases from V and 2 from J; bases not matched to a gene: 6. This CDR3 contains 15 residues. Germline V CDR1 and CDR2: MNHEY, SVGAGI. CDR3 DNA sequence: TGTGCCAGCAAAAGCGGGGGAGCAAACACCGGGGAGCTGTTTTTT. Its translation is CASKSGGANTGELFF.

The CDR3 loop reads CASSSQGDSYEQYF. The CDR3 DNA sequence: TGTGCCAGCAGCTCACAGGGAGACTCCTACGAGCAGTACTTC. This sequence joins TRBV11-2 and TRBJ2-7, with a weak D call TRBD1 (6 bases). This CDR3 has 14 residues. Looked up from germline, CDR1 is SGHAT and CDR2 is FQNNGV. The ends were cut back, 4 bases at V and 0 bases at J, with 10 bases in the middle.